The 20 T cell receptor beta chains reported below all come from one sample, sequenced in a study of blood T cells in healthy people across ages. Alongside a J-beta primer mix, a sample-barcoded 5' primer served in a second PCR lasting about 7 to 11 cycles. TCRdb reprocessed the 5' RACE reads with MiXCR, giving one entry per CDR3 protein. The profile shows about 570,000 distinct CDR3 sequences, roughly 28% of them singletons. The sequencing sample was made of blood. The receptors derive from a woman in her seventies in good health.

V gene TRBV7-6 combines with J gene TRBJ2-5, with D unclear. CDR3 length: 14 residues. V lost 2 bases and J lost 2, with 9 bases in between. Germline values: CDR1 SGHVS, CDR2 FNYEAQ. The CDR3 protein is CASSLNSLQETQYF. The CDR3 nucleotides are TGTGCCAGCAGCTTAAATTCCCTTCAAGAGACCCAGTACTTC.

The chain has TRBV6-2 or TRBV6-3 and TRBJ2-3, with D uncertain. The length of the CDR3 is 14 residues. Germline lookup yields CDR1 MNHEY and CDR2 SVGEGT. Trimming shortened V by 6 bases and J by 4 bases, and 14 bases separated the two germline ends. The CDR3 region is CASSSNIIPDTQYF. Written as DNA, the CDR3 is TGTGCCAGCAGCTCGAACATAATACCAGATACGCAGTATTTT.

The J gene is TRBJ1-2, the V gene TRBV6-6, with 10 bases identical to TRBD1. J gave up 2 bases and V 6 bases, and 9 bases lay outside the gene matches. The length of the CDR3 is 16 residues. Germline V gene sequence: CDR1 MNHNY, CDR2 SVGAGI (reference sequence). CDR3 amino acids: CASRRGQGLENYGYTF. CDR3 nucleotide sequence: TGTGCCAGCAGAAGGGGACAGGGGCTAGAAAACTATGGCTACACCTTC.

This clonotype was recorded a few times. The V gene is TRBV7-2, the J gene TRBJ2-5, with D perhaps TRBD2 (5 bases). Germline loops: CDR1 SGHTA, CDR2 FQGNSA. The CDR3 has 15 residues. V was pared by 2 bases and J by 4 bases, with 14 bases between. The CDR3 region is CASSLPRLAGETQYF. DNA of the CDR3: TGTGCCAGCAGCTTACCGCGGCTTGCGGGAGAGACCCAGTACTTC.

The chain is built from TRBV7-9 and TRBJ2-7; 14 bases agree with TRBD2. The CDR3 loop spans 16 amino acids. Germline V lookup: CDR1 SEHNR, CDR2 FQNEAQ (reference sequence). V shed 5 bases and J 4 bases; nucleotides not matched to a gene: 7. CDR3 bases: TGTGCCAGCAGCCCCGTGGGACTAGCGGGAGCTTACGAGCAGTACTTC. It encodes CASSPVGLAGAYEQYF.

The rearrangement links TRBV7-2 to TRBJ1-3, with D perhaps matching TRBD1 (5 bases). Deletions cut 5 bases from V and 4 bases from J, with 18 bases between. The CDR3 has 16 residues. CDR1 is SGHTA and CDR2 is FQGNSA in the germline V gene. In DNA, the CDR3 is TGTGCCAGCAGCCCTCCGGGGCTGCAGTTAGGAAACACCATATATTTT. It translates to CASSPPGLQLGNTIYF.

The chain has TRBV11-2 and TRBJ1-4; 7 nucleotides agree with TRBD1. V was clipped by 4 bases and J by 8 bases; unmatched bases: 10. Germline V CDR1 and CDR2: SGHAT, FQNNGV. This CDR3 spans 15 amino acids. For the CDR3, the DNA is TGTGCCAGCAGCTCACCCCGGGACAGTTGGGAAAAACTGTTTTTT. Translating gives CASSSPRDSWEKLFF.

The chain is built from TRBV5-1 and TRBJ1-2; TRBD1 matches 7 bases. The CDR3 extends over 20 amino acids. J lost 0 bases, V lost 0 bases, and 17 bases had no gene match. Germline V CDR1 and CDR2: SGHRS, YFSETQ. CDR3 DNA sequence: TGCGCCAGCAGCTTGGTGTACGGACCCGGGGCGACAGGGACTAACTATGGCTACACCTTC. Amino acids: CASSLVYGPGATGTNYGYTF.

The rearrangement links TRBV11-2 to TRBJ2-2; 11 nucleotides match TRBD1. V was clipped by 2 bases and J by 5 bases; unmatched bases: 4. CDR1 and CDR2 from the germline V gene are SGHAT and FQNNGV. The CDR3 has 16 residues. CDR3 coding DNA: TGTGCCAGCAGCTTATCCGGGACAGGGGGAACCGGGGAGCTGTTTTTT. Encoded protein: CASSLSGTGGTGELFF.

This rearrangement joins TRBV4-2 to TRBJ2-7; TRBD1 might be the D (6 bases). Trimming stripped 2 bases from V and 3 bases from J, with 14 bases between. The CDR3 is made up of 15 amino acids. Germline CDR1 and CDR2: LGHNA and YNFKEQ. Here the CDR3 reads CASSQTRDTNYEQYF. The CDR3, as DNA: TGTGCCAGCAGCCAAACCCGGGACACCAACTACGAGCAGTACTTC.

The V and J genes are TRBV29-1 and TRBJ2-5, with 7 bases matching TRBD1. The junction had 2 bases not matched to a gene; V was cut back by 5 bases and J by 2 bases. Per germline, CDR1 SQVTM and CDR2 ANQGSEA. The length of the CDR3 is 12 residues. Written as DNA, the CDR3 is TGCAGCGTTCGGACAGGTCAAGAGACCCAGTACTTC. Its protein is CSVRTGQETQYF.

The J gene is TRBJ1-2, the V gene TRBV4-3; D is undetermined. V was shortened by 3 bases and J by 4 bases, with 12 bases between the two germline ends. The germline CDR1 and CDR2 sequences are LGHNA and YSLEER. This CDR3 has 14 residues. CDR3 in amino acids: CASSQVRQAYGYTF. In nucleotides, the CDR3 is TGCGCCAGCAGCCAGGTCAGGCAGGCCTATGGCTACACCTTC.

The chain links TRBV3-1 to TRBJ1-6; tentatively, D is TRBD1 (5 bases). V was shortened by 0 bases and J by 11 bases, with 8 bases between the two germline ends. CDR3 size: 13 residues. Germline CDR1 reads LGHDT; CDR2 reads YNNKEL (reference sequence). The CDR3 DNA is TGTGCCAGCAGCCAAGAGAGAGGGGCACCCCTCCACTTT. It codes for CASSQERGAPLHF.

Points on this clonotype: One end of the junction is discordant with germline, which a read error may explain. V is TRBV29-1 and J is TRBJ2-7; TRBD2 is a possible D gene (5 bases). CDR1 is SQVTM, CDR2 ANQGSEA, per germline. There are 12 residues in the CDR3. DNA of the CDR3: TGCAGCGTTGGAGGGTCCTCCTACGAGCAGTATTTC. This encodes CSVGGSSYEQYF.

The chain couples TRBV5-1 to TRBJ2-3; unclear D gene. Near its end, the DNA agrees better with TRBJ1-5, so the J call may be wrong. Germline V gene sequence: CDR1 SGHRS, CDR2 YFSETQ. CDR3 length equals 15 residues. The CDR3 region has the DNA TGCGCCAGCAGCTTGGGAGGAGGTTTGTCAGATACGCAGCATTTT. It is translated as CASSLGGGLSDTQHF.

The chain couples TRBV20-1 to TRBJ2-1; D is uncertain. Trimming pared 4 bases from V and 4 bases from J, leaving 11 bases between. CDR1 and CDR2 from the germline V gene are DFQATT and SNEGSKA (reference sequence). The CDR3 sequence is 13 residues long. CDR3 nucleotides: TGCAGTGCTATCCAGTTAGGGTACAATGAGCAGTTCTTC. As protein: CSAIQLGYNEQFF.

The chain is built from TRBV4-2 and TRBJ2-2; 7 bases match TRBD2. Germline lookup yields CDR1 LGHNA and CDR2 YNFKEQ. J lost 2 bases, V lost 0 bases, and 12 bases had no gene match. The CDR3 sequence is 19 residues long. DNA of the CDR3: TGTGCCAGCAGCCAAGATCACCGGGGAAGCGGGAAAAACACCGGGGAGCTGTTTTTT. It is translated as CASSQDHRGSGKNTGELFF.

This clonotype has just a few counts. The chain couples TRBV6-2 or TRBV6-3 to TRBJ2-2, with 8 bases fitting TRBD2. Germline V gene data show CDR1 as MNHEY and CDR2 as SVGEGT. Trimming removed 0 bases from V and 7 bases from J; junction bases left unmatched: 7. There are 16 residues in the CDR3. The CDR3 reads CASSYSPGGLGGELFF. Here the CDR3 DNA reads TGTGCCAGCAGTTACTCCCCGGGGGGGCTAGGCGGGGAGCTGTTTTTT.

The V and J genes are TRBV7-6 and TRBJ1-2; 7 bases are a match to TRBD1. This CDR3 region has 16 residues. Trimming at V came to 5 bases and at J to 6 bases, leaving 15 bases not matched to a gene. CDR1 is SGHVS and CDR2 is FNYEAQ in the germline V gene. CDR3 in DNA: TGTGCCAGCAGCCCCAAAACAGGGGAGGGAGGCCATGGCTACACCTTC. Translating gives CASSPKTGEGGHGYTF. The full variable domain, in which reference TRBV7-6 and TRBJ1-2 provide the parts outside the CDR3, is GAGVSQSPRYKVTKRGQDVALRCDPISGHVSLYWYRQALGQGPEFLTYFNYEAQQDKSGLPNDRFSAERPEGSISTLTIQRTEQRDSAMYRCASSPKTGEGGHGYTFGSGTRLTVV.

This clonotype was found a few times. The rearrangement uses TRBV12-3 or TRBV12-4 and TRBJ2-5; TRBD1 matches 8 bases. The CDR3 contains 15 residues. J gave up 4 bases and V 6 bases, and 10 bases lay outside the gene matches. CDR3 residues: CASRPGQGRAETQYF. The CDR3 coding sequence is TGTGCCAGCAGGCCCGGACAGGGCCGGGCAGAGACCCAGTACTTC.